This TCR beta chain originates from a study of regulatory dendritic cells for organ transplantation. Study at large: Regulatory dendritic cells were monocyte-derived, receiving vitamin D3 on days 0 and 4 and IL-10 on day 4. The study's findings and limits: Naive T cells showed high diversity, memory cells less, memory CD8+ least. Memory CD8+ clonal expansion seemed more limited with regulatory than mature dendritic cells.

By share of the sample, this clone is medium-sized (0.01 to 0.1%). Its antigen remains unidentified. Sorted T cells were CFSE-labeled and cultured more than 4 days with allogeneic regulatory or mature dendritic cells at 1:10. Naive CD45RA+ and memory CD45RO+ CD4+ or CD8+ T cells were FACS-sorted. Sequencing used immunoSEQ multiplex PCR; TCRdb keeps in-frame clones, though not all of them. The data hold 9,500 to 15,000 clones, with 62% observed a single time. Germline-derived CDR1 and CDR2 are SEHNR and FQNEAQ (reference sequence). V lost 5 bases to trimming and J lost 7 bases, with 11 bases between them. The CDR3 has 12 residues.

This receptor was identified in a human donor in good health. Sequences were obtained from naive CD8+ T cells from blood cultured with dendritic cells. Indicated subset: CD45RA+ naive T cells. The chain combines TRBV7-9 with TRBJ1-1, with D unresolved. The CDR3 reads CASSPSGVEAFF. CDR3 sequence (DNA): TGTGCCAGCAGCCCATCAGGCGTTGAAGCTTTCTTT.